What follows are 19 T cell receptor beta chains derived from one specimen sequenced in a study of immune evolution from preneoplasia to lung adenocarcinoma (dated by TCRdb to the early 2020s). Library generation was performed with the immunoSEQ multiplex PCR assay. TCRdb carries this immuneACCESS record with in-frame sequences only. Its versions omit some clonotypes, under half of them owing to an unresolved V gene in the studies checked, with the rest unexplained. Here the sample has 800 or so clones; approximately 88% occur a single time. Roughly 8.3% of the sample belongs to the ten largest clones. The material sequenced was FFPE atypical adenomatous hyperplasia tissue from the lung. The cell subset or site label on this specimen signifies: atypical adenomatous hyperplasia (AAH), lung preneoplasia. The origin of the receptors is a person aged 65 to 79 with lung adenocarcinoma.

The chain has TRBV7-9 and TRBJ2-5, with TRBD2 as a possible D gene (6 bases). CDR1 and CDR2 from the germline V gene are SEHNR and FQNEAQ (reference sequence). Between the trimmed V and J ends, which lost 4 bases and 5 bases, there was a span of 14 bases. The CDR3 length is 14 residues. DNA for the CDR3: TGTGCCAGCAGCTCTTGGGGCGGGGCGGAGACCCAGTACTTC. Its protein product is CASSSWGGAETQYF. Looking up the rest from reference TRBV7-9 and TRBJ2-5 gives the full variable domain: DTGVSQNPRHKITKRGQNVTFRCDPISEHNRLYWYRQTLGQGPEFLTYFQNEAQLEKSRLLSDRFSAERPKGSFSTLEIQRTEQGDSAMYLCASSSWGGAETQYFGPGTRLLVL.

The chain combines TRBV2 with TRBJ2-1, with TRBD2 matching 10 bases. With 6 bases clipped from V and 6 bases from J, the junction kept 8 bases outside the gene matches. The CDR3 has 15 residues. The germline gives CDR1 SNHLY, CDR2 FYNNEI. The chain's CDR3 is CASRRGTSAFNEQFF. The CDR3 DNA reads TGTGCCAGCAGGAGAGGGACTAGCGCATTCAATGAGCAGTTCTTC.

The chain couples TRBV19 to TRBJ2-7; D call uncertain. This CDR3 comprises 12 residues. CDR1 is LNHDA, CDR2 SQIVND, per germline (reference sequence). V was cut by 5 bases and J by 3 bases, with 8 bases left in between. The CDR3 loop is CASSGINYEQYF. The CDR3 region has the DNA TGTGCCAGTAGTGGCATAAACTACGAGCAGTACTTC.

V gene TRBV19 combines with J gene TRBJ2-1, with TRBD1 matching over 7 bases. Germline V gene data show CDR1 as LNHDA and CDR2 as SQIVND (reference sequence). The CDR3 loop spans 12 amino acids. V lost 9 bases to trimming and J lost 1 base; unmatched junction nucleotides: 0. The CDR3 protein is CASRGSYNEQFF. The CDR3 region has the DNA TGTGCCAGCAGGGGGTCCTACAATGAGCAGTTCTTC.

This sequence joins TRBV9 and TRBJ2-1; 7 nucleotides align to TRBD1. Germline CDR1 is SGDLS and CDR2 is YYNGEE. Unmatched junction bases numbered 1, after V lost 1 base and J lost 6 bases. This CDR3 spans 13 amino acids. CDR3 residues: CASSVRTGNEQFF. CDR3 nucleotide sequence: TGTGCCAGCAGCGTACGGACAGGCAATGAGCAGTTCTTC.

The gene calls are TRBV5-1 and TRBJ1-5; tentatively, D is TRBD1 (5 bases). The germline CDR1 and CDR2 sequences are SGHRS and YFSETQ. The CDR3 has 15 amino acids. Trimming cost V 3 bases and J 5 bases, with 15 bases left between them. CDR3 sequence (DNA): TGCGCCAGCAGCTGGGGGTGGGATGGGGATCAGCCCCAGCATTTT. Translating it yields CASSWGWDGDQPQHF.

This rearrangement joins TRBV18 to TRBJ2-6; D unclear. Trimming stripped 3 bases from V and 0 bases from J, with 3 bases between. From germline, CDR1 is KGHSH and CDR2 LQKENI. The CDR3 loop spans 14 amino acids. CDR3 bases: TGTGCCAGCTCACCGGACTCTGGGGCCAACGTCCTGACTTTC. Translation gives CASSPDSGANVLTF. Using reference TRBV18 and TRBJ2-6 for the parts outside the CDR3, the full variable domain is NAGVMQNPRHLVRRRGQEARLRCSPMKGHSHVYWYRQLPEEGLKFMVYLQKENIIDESGMPKERFSAEFPKEGPSILRIQQVVRGDSAAYFCASSPDSGANVLTFGAGSRLTVL.

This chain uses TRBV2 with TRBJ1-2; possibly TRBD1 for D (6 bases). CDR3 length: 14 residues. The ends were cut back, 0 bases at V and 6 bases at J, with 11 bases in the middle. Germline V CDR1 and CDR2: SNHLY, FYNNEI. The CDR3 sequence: CASSEARGANGYTF. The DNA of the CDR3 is TGTGCCAGCAGTGAAGCGCGGGGGGCGAATGGCTACACCTTC. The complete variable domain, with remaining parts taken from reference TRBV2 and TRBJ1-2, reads EPEVTQTPSHQVTQMGQEVILRCVPISNHLYFYWYRQILGQKVEFLVSFYNNEISEKSEIFDDQFSVERPDGSNFTLKIRSTKLEDSAMYFCASSEARGANGYTFGSGTRLTVV.

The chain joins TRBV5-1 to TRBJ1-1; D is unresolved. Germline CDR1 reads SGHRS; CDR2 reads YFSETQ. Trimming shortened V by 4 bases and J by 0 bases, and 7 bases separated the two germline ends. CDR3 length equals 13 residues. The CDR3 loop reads CASSPGLNTEAFF. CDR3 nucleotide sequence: TGCGCCAGCAGCCCCGGACTGAACACTGAAGCTTTCTTT.

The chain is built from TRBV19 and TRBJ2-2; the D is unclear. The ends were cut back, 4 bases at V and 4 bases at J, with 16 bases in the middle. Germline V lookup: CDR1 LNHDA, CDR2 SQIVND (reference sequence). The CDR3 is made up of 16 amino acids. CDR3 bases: TGTGCCAGTAGTAATGCGGCCCCGGTGGGCACCGGGGAGCTGTTTTTT. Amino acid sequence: CASSNAAPVGTGELFF.

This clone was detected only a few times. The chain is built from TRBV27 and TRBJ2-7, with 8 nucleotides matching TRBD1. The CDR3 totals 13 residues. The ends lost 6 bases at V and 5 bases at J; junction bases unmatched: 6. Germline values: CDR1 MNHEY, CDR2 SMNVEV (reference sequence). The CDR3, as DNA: TGTGCCAGCAGGACAGGGGCGGCCAACGAGCAGTACTTC. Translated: CASRTGAANEQYF.

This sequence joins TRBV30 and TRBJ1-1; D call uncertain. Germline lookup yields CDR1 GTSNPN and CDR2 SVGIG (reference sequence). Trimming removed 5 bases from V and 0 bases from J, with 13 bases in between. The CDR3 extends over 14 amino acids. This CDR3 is CAWVAAGMNTEAFF. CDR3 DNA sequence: TGTGCCTGGGTGGCCGCGGGCATGAACACTGAAGCTTTCTTT.

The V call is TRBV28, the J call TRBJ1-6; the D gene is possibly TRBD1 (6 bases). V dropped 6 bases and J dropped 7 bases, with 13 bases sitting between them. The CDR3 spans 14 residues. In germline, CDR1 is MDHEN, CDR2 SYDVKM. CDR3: CASRDTGMNSPLHF. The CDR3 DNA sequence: TGTGCCAGCAGAGACACAGGGATGAATTCACCCCTCCACTTT.

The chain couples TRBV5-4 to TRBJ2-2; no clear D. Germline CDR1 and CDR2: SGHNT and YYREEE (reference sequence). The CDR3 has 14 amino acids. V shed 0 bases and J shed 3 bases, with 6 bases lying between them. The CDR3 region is CASSLGWDTGELFF. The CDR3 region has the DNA TGTGCCAGCAGCTTGGGATGGGACACCGGGGAGCTGTTTTTT.

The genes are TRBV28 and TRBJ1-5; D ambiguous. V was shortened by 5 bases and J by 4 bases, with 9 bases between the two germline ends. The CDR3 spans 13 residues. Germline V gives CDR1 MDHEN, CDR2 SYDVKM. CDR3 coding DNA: TGTGCCAGCAGTGTACAATCTAATCAGCCCCAGCATTTT. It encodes CASSVQSNQPQHF.

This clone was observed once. CDR3 nucleotide sequence: TGTGCCAGCAGCTTTCGGACAAGAGCCTACGAGCAGTACTTC. This sequence encodes CASSFRTRAYEQYF. The J gene is TRBJ2-7, the V gene TRBV5-6, with D maybe TRBD1 (5 bases). The germline V gene encodes CDR1 SGHDT and CDR2 YYEEEE. The CDR3 loop spans 14 amino acids. V was pared by 2 bases and J by 2 bases, with 11 bases between.

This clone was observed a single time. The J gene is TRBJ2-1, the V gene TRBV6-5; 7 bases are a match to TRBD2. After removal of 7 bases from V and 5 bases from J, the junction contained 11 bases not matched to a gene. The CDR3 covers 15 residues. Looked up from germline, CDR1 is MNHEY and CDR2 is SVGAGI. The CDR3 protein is CASILRRGTDNEQFF. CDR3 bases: TGTGCCAGCATCTTGCGGCGGGGGACGGACAATGAGCAGTTCTTC.

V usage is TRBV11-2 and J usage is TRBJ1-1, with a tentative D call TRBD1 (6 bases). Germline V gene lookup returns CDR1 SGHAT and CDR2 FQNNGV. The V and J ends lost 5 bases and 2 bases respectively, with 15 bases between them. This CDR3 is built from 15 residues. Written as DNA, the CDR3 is TGTGCCAGCAGCAAAACTACAGGGCAAAACACTGAAGCTTTCTTT. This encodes CASSKTTGQNTEAFF.

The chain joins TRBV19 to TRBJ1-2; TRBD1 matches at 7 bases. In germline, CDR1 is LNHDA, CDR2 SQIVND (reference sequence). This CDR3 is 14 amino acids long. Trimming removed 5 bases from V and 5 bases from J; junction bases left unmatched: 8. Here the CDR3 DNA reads TGTGCCAGTAGTGCAACAGGGGAAGCATATGGCTACACCTTC. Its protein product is CASSATGEAYGYTF.